A selection of T cell receptor beta chains follows, all from one sample in a study of OX40 agonist ivuxolimab in advanced cancers. The protocol was immunoSEQ multiplex PCR, while the TCRdb copy is restricted to in-frame clones and leaves out a portion. The sample holds fewer than 50,000 clones; more than 80% are singletons and the top ten take approximately 2.4%. The sample here was CD4+ or CD8+ T cells sorted from blood, taken in a trial of the OX40 agonist ivuxolimab. These receptors originate from an adult with an advanced solid tumor such as melanoma, head and neck, liver or kidney cancer. Each CDR3 is given with its conserved first and last residue. The D gene is left open where the match is weak. Where a row states a size, it is once, few, many or the class of an expanded clone; other rows omit it.

>TRBJ2-3|NA|NA|TRBV29-1
TGCAGCGTGGAGTCCGGGACCTCCACAGATACGCAGTATTTT
CSVESGTSTDTQYF
>TRBJ2-3|NA|TRBD2|TRBV10-3
TGTGCCATCAGTGAAAATCTAGCGGGAGTAGTGGATACGCAGTATTTT
CAISENLAGVVDTQYF
>TRBJ2-7|NA|NA|TRBV9
TGTGCCAGCAGCACAGGGACTCCCGTCGAGCAGTACTTC
CASSTGTPVEQYF
>TRBJ2-1|NA|NA|TRBV9
TGTGCCAGCAGCGTAGCTCAGGTTGCGTCCTACAATGAGCAGTTCTTC
CASSVAQVASYNEQFF
>TRBJ2-3|NA|TRBD2|TRBV6-5
TGTGCCAGCAGTTACCGACTAGCGGGAGATACGCAGTATTTT
CASSYRLAGDTQYF
>TRBJ2-7|NA|NA|TRBV25-1
TGTGCCAGCAGTGAATCTTTGGGGAGCTCCTACGAGCAGTACTTC
CASSESLGSSYEQYF
>TRBJ2-3|few|NA|TRBV11-1
TGTGCCAGCGGACTGGGTACACAGGATACGCAGTATTTT
CASGLGTQDTQYF
>TRBJ2-1|NA|TRBD1|TRBV5-1
TGCGCCAGCAGTTTACGGACAGGACAAACTGAGCAGTTCTTC
CASSLRTGQTEQFF
>TRBJ1-1|NA|NA|TRBV7-9
TGTGCCAGCAGCCCCACCAGGGACTCCAGAGGGGTGAACACTGAAGCTTTCTTT
CASSPTRDSRGVNTEAFF
>TRBJ1-1|NA|NA|TRBV5-1
TGCGCCAGCAGCTTGGATTTCTGGGGTAGCGTGACTGAAGCTTTCTTT
CASSLDFWGSVTEAFF
>TRBJ2-7|NA|NA|TRBV7-2
TGTGCCAGCAGCTTAAAAATGGGCGAGCAGTACTTC
CASSLKMGEQYF
>TRBJ2-3|NA|NA|TRBV9
TGTGCCAGCAGCGTCGATAGCCGGTGGGCAGATACGCAGTATTTT
CASSVDSRWADTQYF
>TRBJ1-1|NA|NA|TRBV7-3
TGTGCCAGCAGCTTAATAGAGGGTGGGGGAGCTTTCTTT
CASSLIEGGGAFF
>TRBJ2-1|once|TRBD1|TRBV5-6
TGTGCCAGCAGCTTGGTGGCGGCAGGGGGCTTCAATGAGCAGTTCTTC
CASSLVAAGGFNEQFF
>TRBJ2-1|NA|TRBD2|TRBV5-4
TGTGCCAGCAGCTTGGCTAGCGGTATCTACAATGAGCAGTTCTTC
CASSLASGIYNEQFF
>TRBJ1-1|NA|TRBD1|TRBV27
TGTGCCAGCAGTTTATACGGACAGGGAGGAACTGAAGCTTTCTTT
CASSLYGQGGTEAFF
>TRBJ2-3|NA|NA|TRBV2
TGTGCCACCGAAGTCGCGGGGAGTACGCAGTATTTT
CATEVAGSTQYF
>TRBJ1-2|NA|TRBD1|TRBV19
TGTGCCAGTAGTACGCCGGACAGGGTCAATGGCTACACCTTC
CASSTPDRVNGYTF
>TRBJ2-2|NA|NA|TRBV5-4
TGTGCCAGCAGCTTAGGGAGGTCCACCGGGGAGCTGTTTTTT
CASSLGRSTGELFF
>TRBJ2-1|NA|TRBD2|TRBV18
TGTGCCAGCTCACCCCTAGCGGGTAGTTACAATGAGCAGTTCTTC
CASSPLAGSYNEQFF
>TRBJ2-1|once|NA|TRBV5-1
TGCGCCAGCAGCTTGCCAGGGGAGCAGTTCTTC
CASSLPGEQFF
>TRBJ1-5|NA|NA|TRBV6-6
TGTGCCAGCAGTAACAGGGTGAGCAATCAGCCCCAGCATTTT
CASSNRVSNQPQHF
>TRBJ1-2|NA|NA|TRBV29-1
TGCAGCACAAATCGGGGGGGCTATGGCTACACCTTC
CSTNRGGYGYTF
>TRBJ2-5|NA|TRBD1|TRBV7-3
TGTGCCAGCAGTCCCGGGACAGGGCTTGAGACCCAGTACTTC
CASSPGTGLETQYF
>TRBJ1-2|NA|NA|TRBV18
TGTGCCAGCTCACCATCCGACAACTATGGCTACACCTTC
CASSPSDNYGYTF
>TRBJ1-2|NA|NA|TRBV15
TGTGCCACCAGCAGAGATCCTGGGGTGCCCTATGGCTACACCTTC
CATSRDPGVPYGYTF
>TRBJ2-3|NA|NA|TRBV14
TGTGCCAGCAGCCATGGGGTACCTGGCACAGATACGCAGTATTTT
CASSHGVPGTDTQYF
>TRBJ2-3|NA|TRBD2|TRBV7-3
TGTGCCAGCAGCTTAGGGGGGCCTAGCGGGAGTAGGGATACGCAGTATTTT
CASSLGGPSGSRDTQYF
>TRBJ1-1|once|TRBD1|TRBV29-1
TGCAGCGTTGAACCTAATGGACAGGGGTTAGGGGCTTTCTTT
CSVEPNGQGLGAFF
>TRBJ2-1|few|TRBD2|TRBV9
TGTGCCAGCAGCGTAGCCAGCGGGAGGGCCCATGAGCAGTTCTTC
CASSVASGRAHEQFF
>TRBJ2-5|NA|NA|TRBV5-4
TGTGCCAGCAGCTGGGGCGGCCAAGAGACCCAGTACTTC
CASSWGGQETQYF
>TRBJ2-7|NA|NA|TRBV7-2
TGTGCCAGCAGCTCCCACCAGGGTTCCTACGAGCAGTACTTC
CASSSHQGSYEQYF
>TRBJ2-7|NA|TRBD1|TRBV5-4
TGTGCCAGCAGCTCCCGGGACAGCAATCACTTTTCCTACGAGCAGTACTTC
CASSSRDSNHFSYEQYF
>TRBJ2-2|NA|NA|TRBV5-1
TGCGCCAGCAGCTTGGTTAGTAACACCGGGGAGCTGTTTTTT
CASSLVSNTGELFF
>TRBJ1-4|NA|NA|TRBV10-3
TGTGCCATCAGTGGCTCCCCTACAGGGTTCCAGGAAAAACTGTTTTTT
CAISGSPTGFQEKLFF
>TRBJ1-5|NA|NA|TRBV5-4
TGTGCCAGCAGCTTGGCTGGGGCGAGGGATCAGCCCCAGCATTTT
CASSLAGARDQPQHF
>TRBJ1-2|NA|NA|TRBV2
TGTGCCAGCAGTGAGCTAGGGATCTATGGCTACACCTTC
CASSELGIYGYTF
>TRBJ1-6|NA|NA|TRBV28
TGTGCCAGCAGTTTACGGGTACCACCCCTCCACTTT
CASSLRVPPLHF
>TRBJ2-3|NA|NA|TRBV5-1
TGCGCCAGCAGCATTAGCGAGGATACGCAGTATTTT
CASSISEDTQYF
>TRBJ2-3|NA|NA|TRBV2
TGTGCCAGCAGTGGTGAGCGGTGGTCTACAGATACGCAGTATTTT
CASSGERWSTDTQYF
>TRBJ2-5|NA|NA|TRBV5-4
TGTGCCAGCAGCCTCCGAGGGGCGGTTGAGCAGTACTTC
CASSLRGAVEQYF
>TRBJ2-5|NA|NA|TRBV18
TGTGCCAGCTCACCAAATCAACAGTACGAGACCCAGTACTTC
CASSPNQQYETQYF
>TRBJ2-1|NA|NA|TRBV4-1
TGCGCCAGCAGCCAAGATGCGAGAGGAGAGCAGTTCTTC
CASSQDARGEQFF
>TRBJ2-7|NA|NA|TRBV18
TGTGCCAGCTCACTGGGGGGTTTCTCTAGCGAGCAGTACTTC
CASSLGGFSSEQYF
>TRBJ2-5|NA|NA|TRBV18
TGTGCCAGCTCACCACCGATTGAGACAAATCAAGAGACCCAGTACTTC
CASSPPIETNQETQYF
>TRBJ1-1|NA|NA|TRBV19
TGTGCCAGTACCGAAGACTTAACGGCTTTCTTT
CASTEDLTAFF
>TRBJ1-1|NA|NA|TRBV13
TGTGCCAGTACGGGGACGGTGGGCACTGAAGCTTTCTTT
CASTGTVGTEAFF
>TRBJ2-1|NA|NA|TRBV5-1
TGCGCCAGCAGCTTGGCCCCCCACAATGAGCAGTTCTTC
CASSLAPHNEQFF
>TRBJ1-2|NA|NA|TRBV30
TGTGCCTGGAGTCAGTATTCGGGGACTGGCTACACCTTC
CAWSQYSGTGYTF
>TRBJ1-2|NA|NA|TRBV6-1
TGTGCCAGCACCGAAGGCACAAACTATGGCTACACCTTC
CASTEGTNYGYTF
>TRBJ2-2|NA|NA|TRBV19
TGTGCCAGTACCTCCCCGGAGGACCGAGACACCGGGGAGCTGTTTTTT
CASTSPEDRDTGELFF
>TRBJ2-5|NA|NA|TRBV2
TGTGCCAGCAGTTTCAACAGGGTTGGGAAAGAGACCCAGTACTTC
CASSFNRVGKETQYF
>TRBJ2-1|NA|NA|TRBV18
TGTGCCAGCTCACCACCGGGGAGAACCAATGAGCAGTTCTTC
CASSPPGRTNEQFF